A selection of T cell receptor beta chains follows, all from one sample in a study of blood T cell repertoires in COVID-19. The table came from immunoSEQ multiplex PCR; TCRdb's copy has only in-frame clones and leaves some out. The sample consists of about 240,000 clones, nearly 90% of them appearing once. The sample consisted of peripheral blood. The receptors derive from a woman under 40 with acute or convalescent COVID-19. The CDR3 runs from the conserved cysteine through the conserved F or W. The D gene is left open where the match is weak. A row's size may be missing; if present it is once, few, many or a size class.

J,size,D,V,CDR3,DNA
TRBJ1-4,few,TRBD1,TRBV6-9,CASSYGGTGQSEKLFF,TGTGCCAGCAGTTATGGGGGGACAGGGCAGTCCGAAAAACTGTTTTTT
TRBJ2-7,NA,NA,TRBV7-2,CASSLVISASEQYF,TGTGCCAGCAGCTTAGTTATTAGCGCGAGCGAGCAGTACTTC
TRBJ2-5,NA,TRBD1,TRBV7-9,CASSLKLGDRGKETQYF,TGTGCCAGCAGCTTAAAGTTGGGGGACAGGGGCAAAGAGACCCAGTACTTC
TRBJ2-7,NA,NA,TRBV19,CASSILGEAYEQYF,TGTGCCAGTAGTATCCTGGGGGAGGCCTACGAGCAGTACTTC
TRBJ2-1,few,NA,TRBV11-3,CASSLDGTSLPEHYNEQFF,TGTGCCAGCAGCTTAGATGGGACTTCACTTCCCGAACACTACAATGAGCAGTTCTTC
TRBJ2-7,NA,TRBD2,TRBV7-2,CASSLDTSGRAEQYF,TGTGCCAGCAGCTTAGATACTAGCGGGAGGGCCGAGCAGTACTTC
TRBJ1-2,NA,TRBD1,TRBV19,CASSIIRTGGSGGYTF,TGTGCCAGTAGTATAATCCGGACAGGAGGTTCGGGGGGCTACACCTTC
TRBJ2-5,NA,TRBD2,TRBV9,CASSMGLAGAIQETQYF,TGTGCCAGCAGCATGGGACTAGCGGGAGCGATCCAAGAGACCCAGTACTTC
TRBJ2-7,NA,NA,TRBV19,CASSNFGLTYEQYF,TGTGCCAGTAGTAACTTCGGGTTAACCTACGAGCAGTACTTC
TRBJ2-1,NA,NA,TRBV7-8,CASSRTRVGYNEQFF,TGTGCCAGCAGCCGAACTAGGGTTGGGTACAATGAGCAGTTCTTC
TRBJ2-7,NA,NA,TRBV4-3,CASSQDPGMSEQYF,TGCGCCAGCAGCCAAGATCCAGGGATGAGCGAGCAGTACTTC
TRBJ2-1,NA,NA,TRBV6-6,CASNQGLVEQFF,TGTGCCAGCAACCAGGGTTTAGTTGAGCAGTTCTTC
TRBJ1-1,NA,NA,TRBV2,CASSESPGPQPPEAFF,TGTGCCAGCAGTGAATCCCCAGGCCCACAACCTCCTGAAGCTTTCTTT
TRBJ1-2,NA,NA,TRBV24-1,CATSDLAKGSGYTF,TGTGCCACCAGTGATTTAGCAAAAGGTAGCGGCTACACCTTC
TRBJ2-5,NA,TRBD1,TRBV30,CAWSGATGVGETQYF,TGTGCCTGGAGTGGTGCCACAGGGGTGGGGGAGACCCAGTACTTC
TRBJ1-2,once,NA,TRBV19,CASSPGQGGYGYTF,TGTGCCAGTAGTCCCGGCCAGGGCGGTTATGGCTACACCTTC
TRBJ2-7,NA,NA,TRBV27,CASGTGRSYEQYF,TGTGCCAGTGGCACAGGGCGCTCCTACGAGCAGTACTTC
TRBJ2-7,NA,NA,TRBV9,CASSPAGIPTEEQYF,TGTGCCAGCAGCCCCGCCGGGATTCCCACGGAAGAGCAGTACTTC
TRBJ1-4,NA,TRBD1,TRBV7-9,CASSSGFRGLANEKLFF,TGTGCCAGCAGCTCAGGATTCAGGGGGCTTGCTAATGAAAAACTGTTTTTT
TRBJ2-3,once,TRBD2,TRBV6-5,CASSFQIAGGPEYF,TGTGCCAGCAGTTTTCAAATAGCGGGAGGGCCCGAGTATTTT
TRBJ1-2,NA,TRBD1,TRBV19,CASQGGGYGYTF,TGTGCCAGCCAAGGGGGCGGCTATGGCTACACCTTC
TRBJ1-5,NA,NA,TRBV28,CASSLSGDGNQPQHF,TGTGCCAGCAGTTTGTCGGGGGACGGCAATCAGCCCCAGCATTTT
TRBJ2-7,NA,TRBD1,TRBV13,CASSPSLGTGVYEQYF,TGTGCCAGCAGCCCGTCATTGGGGACAGGGGTCTACGAGCAGTACTTC
TRBJ2-3,NA,TRBD1,TRBV6-5,CASSSTGADTQYF,TGTGCCAGCAGTTCTACAGGGGCAGATACGCAGTATTTT
TRBJ2-1,NA,NA,TRBV10-2,CASSGGQGVRTSGTDEQFF,TGCGCCAGCAGTGGGGGACAGGGGGTTCGGACTAGCGGGACCGATGAGCAGTTCTTC
TRBJ2-1,NA,NA,TRBV19,CASSIGGNEQFF,TGTGCCAGTAGTATAGGAGGAAATGAGCAGTTCTTC
TRBJ2-2,NA,TRBD2,TRBV19,CASGRLLADTGELFF,TGTGCCAGTGGGAGGTTGCTAGCGGACACCGGGGAGCTGTTTTTT
TRBJ1-2,NA,TRBD1,TRBV5-1,CASSLDARGHGYTF,TGCGCCAGCAGCTTGGATGCCAGGGGGCATGGCTACACCTTC
TRBJ1-1,NA,NA,TRBV12-5,CASAKRINTIMNTEAFF,TGTGCTAGTGCCAAACGAATCAACACTATTATGAACACTGAAGCTTTCTTT
TRBJ2-7,NA,NA,TRBV7-9,CASSLAPSGEQYF,TGTGCCAGCAGCTTAGCACCCTCAGGCGAGCAGTACTTC
TRBJ2-1,NA,NA,TRBV5-1,CASSELRNSYNEQFF,TGCGCCAGCAGCGAACTTCGAAACTCGTACAATGAGCAGTTCTTC
TRBJ2-7,few,NA,TRBV19,CASSISRDSYEQYF,TGTGCCAGTAGTATCTCTCGGGACTCCTACGAGCAGTACTTC
TRBJ1-2,NA,TRBD1,TRBV19,CATIPDRGYGYTF,TGTGCCACAATACCGGACAGGGGGTATGGCTACACCTTC
TRBJ1-6,NA,NA,TRBV10-2,CASSDGSGPYSSPLHF,TGCGCCAGCAGTGACGGTTCAGGGCCCTATAGTTCACCCCTCCACTTT
TRBJ2-7,NA,TRBD2,TRBV5-1,CASSTGLAGGNEQYF,TGCGCCAGCAGCACCGGACTAGCGGGAGGGAATGAGCAGTACTTC
TRBJ1-5,NA,NA,TRBV7-8,CASSLDGGHGAQHF,TGTGCCAGCAGCTTAGACGGGGGGCATGGGGCCCAGCATTTT
TRBJ2-2,NA,TRBD1,TRBV25-1,CASSDRPGQTNTGELFF,TGTGCCAGCAGTGATAGACCGGGACAGACTAACACCGGGGAGCTGTTTTTT
TRBJ2-3,NA,TRBD2,TRBV5-4,CASSRRGGSTDTQYF,TGTGCCAGCAGCCGCCGCGGGGGGAGCACAGATACGCAGTATTTT
TRBJ1-1,NA,TRBD1,TRBV18,CASSLTGGKDTEAFF,TGTGCCAGCTCTCTAACAGGGGGGAAGGACACTGAAGCTTTCTTT
TRBJ1-2,NA,NA,TRBV7-9,CASRDSELNYGYTF,TGTGCCAGCAGGGACAGCGAGCTTAACTATGGCTACACCTTC
TRBJ1-5,few,NA,TRBV19,CASSIQGGKGNQPQHF,TGTGCCAGTAGTATACAGGGCGGGAAGGGCAATCAGCCCCAGCATTTT
TRBJ2-5,NA,TRBD1,TRBV27,CASSFRGYQETQYF,TGTGCCAGCAGTTTCAGGGGGTATCAAGAGACCCAGTACTTC
TRBJ2-7,NA,NA,TRBV6-5,CASSPLRGSYEQYF,TGTGCCAGCAGTCCGCTGAGGGGGTCCTACGAGCAGTACTTC
TRBJ2-3,once,NA,TRBV5-6,CASSLSATDTQYF,TGTGCCAGCAGCTTGAGCGCCACAGATACGCAGTATTTT
TRBJ2-1,NA,TRBD1,TRBV6-6,CASRFGSRQGFNEQFF,TGTGCCAGCAGGTTCGGTTCGAGACAGGGTTTTAATGAGCAGTTCTTC
TRBJ2-7,NA,TRBD2,TRBV4-3,CASSQDSGGEQYF,TGCGCCAGCAGCCAAGACTCGGGGGGCGAGCAGTACTTC
TRBJ2-5,NA,TRBD1,TRBV29-1,CSVDRGLETQYF,TGCAGCGTTGACAGGGGGCTAGAGACCCAGTACTTC
TRBJ2-7,NA,NA,TRBV19,CASSITAYEQYF,TGTGCCAGTAGTATCACGGCCTACGAGCAGTACTTC
TRBJ2-7,NA,NA,TRBV25-1,CASSELGGPSEQYF,TGTGCCAGCAGTGAACTGGGAGGACCCTCTGAGCAGTACTTC
TRBJ2-5,NA,TRBD2,TRBV6-5,CASSSMGLGETQYF,TGTGCCAGCAGTTCGATGGGACTAGGAGAGACCCAGTACTTC
TRBJ2-5,NA,NA,TRBV19,CASRSRGEETQYF,TGTGCCAGTAGAAGCAGGGGCGAAGAGACCCAGTACTTC
TRBJ2-7,NA,TRBD2,TRBV6-2/TRBV6-3,CASSYSTGRDYTYEQYF,TGTGCCAGCAGTTACTCCACGGGCAGGGACTATACCTACGAGCAGTACTTC
TRBJ2-3,NA,TRBD2,TRBV30,CAWSVLAGGWDTQYF,TGTGCCTGGAGTGTCTTAGCGGGAGGGTGGGATACGCAGTATTTT
TRBJ1-1,NA,NA,TRBV6-5,CASRGLAFNTEAFF,TGTGCCAGCCGAGGTCTAGCTTTCAACACTGAAGCTTTCTTT
TRBJ2-4,NA,NA,TRBV15,CATSRHRDNVLLAKNIQYF,TGTGCCACCAGCAGACACCGGGACAACGTCCTACTAGCCAAAAACATTCAGTACTTC